The 18 T cell receptor beta chains in this list originate from one sample, sequenced in a study of long-term antiretroviral therapy in people with HIV. Samples were assayed with immunoSEQ v3.0 at survey level. Produced via immunoSEQ multiplex PCR; TCRdb's table is partial and in-frame only. The sample records around 30,000 clones, roughly 85% being singletons. Sequenced here: unsorted PBMCs, sampled roughly 3.5 years after starting antiretroviral therapy. The receptors were gathered from a man aged 18-30 years with HIV.

The chain links TRBV12-5 to TRBJ2-3; D is undetermined. The germline V and J ends were trimmed by 0 bases and 4 bases, with 5 bases remaining between them. CDR1 is LGHNT and CDR2 is FRNRAP in the germline V gene. The CDR3 totals 13 residues. Here the CDR3 reads CASGLVEADTQYF. The CDR3 nucleotides are TGTGCTAGTGGTTTGGTAGAAGCAGATACGCAGTATTTT.

In DNA form, the CDR3 reads TGCGCCAGTACCACTGGGACAGCTGCTAACTATGGCTACACCTTC. Protein: CASTTGTAANYGYTF. This chain joins TRBV10-2 and TRBJ1-2; 7 bases fit TRBD1. The V gene end was trimmed by 9 bases and the J gene end by 0 bases; junction bases not matched to a gene: 10. Germline CDR1 and CDR2: WSHSY and SAAADI. The CDR3 covers 15 residues.

The rearrangement joins TRBV9 to TRBJ2-7; D may be TRBD1 (6 bases). Germline V lookup: CDR1 SGDLS, CDR2 YYNGEE. Trimming cost V 3 bases and J 1 base, with 14 bases left between them. The CDR3 runs 15 residues. The CDR3 loop reads CASSAYEQGSYEQYF. In DNA form, the CDR3 reads TGTGCCAGCAGCGCTTACGAACAGGGTTCCTACGAGCAGTACTTC.

The chain combines TRBV7-8 with TRBJ2-7, with D perhaps matching TRBD1 (5 bases). The CDR3 contains 13 residues. The germline V and J ends were trimmed by 6 bases and 3 bases, with 12 bases remaining between them. Germline CDR1 reads SGHVS; CDR2 reads FQNEAQ. The CDR3 region has the DNA TGTGCCAGCAGTTTCCAGGGTCGCTACGAGCAGTACTTC. This sequence encodes CASSFQGRYEQYF.

J is TRBJ1-1 and V is TRBV7-9; 11 bases line up with TRBD1. With 2 bases clipped from V and 4 bases from J, the junction kept 12 bases outside the gene matches. The CDR3 runs to 18 residues. Germline CDR1 and CDR2: SEHNR and FQNEAQ (reference sequence). The CDR3 loop is CASSLRGRDRGGGTEAFF. CDR3 DNA: TGTGCCAGCAGCTTAAGGGGGCGGGACAGGGGGGGAGGCACTGAAGCTTTCTTT.

V usage is TRBV5-4 and J usage is TRBJ1-2, with a possible D match to TRBD1 (6 bases). The length of the CDR3 is 14 residues. V shed 4 bases and J shed 8 bases, with 18 bases lying between them. Germline CDR1 is SGHNT and CDR2 is YYREEE (reference sequence). The CDR3 DNA is TGTGCCAGCAGCGGACCGGGCCAGGGGAGGGGCTACACCTTC. This gives the protein CASSGPGQGRGYTF.

This chain connects TRBV28 to TRBJ2-7; 8 bases match TRBD1. Trimming cost V 2 bases and J 5 bases; bases outside gene matches: 2. This CDR3 is 13 amino acids long. Germline lookup yields CDR1 MDHEN and CDR2 SYDVKM. CDR3 bases: TGTGCCAGCAGTTTACAGGGGGCCCACGAGCAGTACTTC. Its protein product is CASSLQGAHEQYF. The full variable domain, in which reference TRBV28 and TRBJ2-7 provide the parts outside the CDR3, is DVKVTQSSRYLVKRTGEKVFLECVQDMDHENMFWYRQDPGLGLRLIYFSYDVKMKEKGDIPEGYSVSREKKERFSLILESASTNQTSMYLCASSLQGAHEQYFGPGTRLTVT.

In its sample, this clone was seen a few times. As DNA, the CDR3 is TGCGCCAGCAGCCTGGGGGACGGCGCAACTAATGAAAAACTGTTTTTT. Protein product: CASSLGDGATNEKLFF. The chain has TRBV5-1 and TRBJ1-4; D possibly corresponds to TRBD1 (5 bases). Trimming shortened V by 4 bases and J by 0 bases, and 13 bases separated the two germline ends. CDR3 length: 16 residues. Looked up from germline, CDR1 is SGHRS and CDR2 is YFSETQ. The variable domain in full, completed from reference TRBV5-1 and TRBJ1-4, reads KAGVTQTPRYLIKTRGQQVTLSCSPISGHRSVSWYQQTPGQGLQFLFEYFSETQRNKGNFPGRFSGRQFSNSRSEMNVSTLELGDSALYLCASSLGDGATNEKLFFGSGTQLSVL.

The chain carries TRBV6-1 and TRBJ2-1; TRBD1 is a possible D gene (7 bases). V lost 8 bases and J lost 0, with 11 bases in between. The CDR3 is 14 residues long. Germline V gene data show CDR1 as MNHNS and CDR2 as SASEGT. The CDR3 region is CASGQGGSYNEQFF. The CDR3 DNA sequence: TGTGCCAGCGGTCAGGGGGGCTCCTACAATGAGCAGTTCTTC.

The V call is TRBV5-5, the J call TRBJ2-7; the match to TRBD1 covers 8 bases. The CDR3 length is 14 residues. Germline V lookup: CDR1 SGHKS, CDR2 YYEKEE (reference sequence). V was clipped by 3 bases and J by 5 bases; unmatched bases: 7. CDR3 in amino acids: CASSSGGIRNEQYF. The CDR3 nucleotides read TGTGCCAGCAGCTCAGGGGGCATTCGGAACGAGCAGTACTTC.

This chain connects TRBV20-1 to TRBJ2-7; no definite D call. The CDR3 is 11 amino acids. Trimming took 5 bases from V and 3 from J, leaving 8 bases between them. CDR1 and CDR2 (germline): DFQATT, SNEGSKA (reference sequence). The CDR3 DNA is TGCAGTGCTGCTCCACTCTACGAGCAGTACTTC. This sequence encodes CSAAPLYEQYF.

The chain combines TRBV14 with TRBJ1-1; TRBD1 might be the D (6 bases). The CDR3 spans 15 residues. The ends were cut back, 1 base at V and 4 bases at J, with 13 bases in the middle. The germline gives CDR1 SGHDN, CDR2 FVKESK. The CDR3 loop is CASSQVGGQGTEAFF. The CDR3 DNA reads TGTGCCAGCAGCCAAGTAGGGGGGCAGGGCACTGAAGCTTTCTTT. Drawing the rest from reference TRBV14 and TRBJ1-1, the complete variable domain is EAGVTQFPSHSVIEKGQTVTLRCDPISGHDNLYWYRRVMGKEIKFLLHFVKESKQDESGMPNNRFLAERTGGTYSTLKVQPAELEDSGVYFCASSQVGGQGTEAFFGQGTRLTVV.

The rearrangement joins TRBV13 to TRBJ2-7; 9 nucleotides line up with TRBD2. Trimming at V came to 5 bases and at J to 4 bases, leaving 9 bases not matched to a gene. Looked up from germline, CDR1 is PRHDT and CDR2 is FYEKMQ (reference sequence). The CDR3 loop spans 15 amino acids. CDR3 residues: CASSHRSSGSYEQYF. Here the CDR3 DNA reads TGTGCCAGCAGCCATCGTAGTAGCGGGAGTTACGAGCAGTACTTC.

This clone has a single count. This sequence joins TRBV7-9 and TRBJ1-1; TRBD1 might be the D (5 bases). The germline CDR1 and CDR2 sequences are SEHNR and FQNEAQ (reference sequence). Between the trimmed V and J ends, which lost 0 bases and 1 base, there was a span of 12 bases. The CDR3 totals 16 residues. CDR3 nucleotide sequence: TGTGCCAGCAGCTTAGCGGAGGGGTTCGGGAACACTGAAGCTTTCTTT. It specifies CASSLAEGFGNTEAFF.

This chain links TRBV7-6 with TRBJ1-1; D perhaps matches TRBD1 (5 bases). V was clipped by 5 bases and J by 2 bases, with 12 bases between them. The CDR3 runs to 14 residues. Germline loops: CDR1 SGHVS, CDR2 FNYEAQ. Here the CDR3 DNA reads TGTGCCAGCAGCAACTTTAGGGGTAACACTGAAGCTTTCTTT. It codes for CASSNFRGNTEAFF.

The rearrangement uses TRBV13 and TRBJ1-3; TRBD1 might be the D (6 bases). CDR1 and CDR2 from the germline V gene are PRHDT and FYEKMQ (reference sequence). Deletions cut 0 bases from V and 0 bases from J, with 6 bases between. The CDR3 has 15 amino acids. The CDR3 is CASSLGQGSGNTIYF. CDR3 in DNA: TGTGCCAGCAGCTTAGGACAGGGCTCTGGAAACACCATATATTTT.

The V and J genes are TRBV7-9 and TRBJ1-4; unclear D gene. Trimming stripped 1 base from V and 7 bases from J, with 16 bases between. CDR3 size: 16 residues. Germline assignment: CDR1 SEHNR and CDR2 FQNEAQ (reference sequence). CDR3 DNA sequence: TGTGCCAGCAGCTTAGGGGGAGCCGGCCCGATTGAAAAACTGTTTTTT. Its protein product is CASSLGGAGPIEKLFF.

This clone was seen only once. The chain carries TRBV27 and TRBJ1-1; D may be TRBD1 (6 bases). The V end lost 4 bases, the J end lost 6 bases, and 9 bases lay between the germline ends. CDR3 size: 12 residues. Per the germline V gene, CDR1 is MNHEY and CDR2 is SMNVEV (reference sequence). CDR3 region: CASSSTGSEAFF. CDR3 sequence (DNA): TGTGCCAGCAGTTCAACAGGGTCTGAAGCTTTCTTT.